This is a list of T cell receptor beta chains from one sample in a study of CD8+CD57+ T cells in acquired aplastic anemia. TCRdb called the reads again in MiXCR, with one record for every CDR3 protein. Altogether a few hundred thousand distinct CDR3 sequences are present, 56% being singletons, with the ten largest covering 1% to 1.5%. Sequencing input: sorted CD4+, CD8+, or CD8+CD57+ T cells (not recorded which) from PBMCs. Receptors were obtained from a human donor with aplastic anemia. Both conserved end residues are part of each CDR3. The D gene is left open where the match is weak. Only some rows state a clone size, as once, few, many or a class for expanded clones.

>TRBJ2-5|.|TRBV20-1|many
TGCAGTGCTAGAGAGGCACTAGCCCAAGAGACCCAGTACTTC
CSAREALAQETQYF
>TRBJ2-3|.|TRBV20-1|.
TGCAGTTCCAGGACTCTAAGCACAGATACGCAGTATTTT
CSSRTLSTDTQYF
>TRBJ2-2|.|TRBV10-3|.
TGTGCCATCAGTGTGGGCGGATTGAACACCGGGGAGCTGTTTTTT
CAISVGGLNTGELFF
>TRBJ1-1|.|TRBV29-1|.
TGCAGCGTTGATGACAGGTTGAACACTGAAGCTTTCTTT
CSVDDRLNTEAFF
>TRBJ1-6|.|TRBV7-9|.
TGTGCCAGCAGTTCAGGGAGCTCCTATAATTCACCCCTCCACTTT
CASSSGSSYNSPLHF
>TRBJ2-3|TRBD1|TRBV20-1|.
TGCAGTGCTTGGACAGGAGCCACCACAGATACGCAGTATTTT
CSAWTGATTDTQYF
>TRBJ1-6|TRBD1|TRBV9|.
TGTGCCAGCAGCTCGACAGGGAACAATTCACCCCTCCACTTT
CASSSTGNNSPLHF
>TRBJ2-7|.|TRBV5-6|.
TGTGCCAGCAGCCTTACCAGACATGGCTACGAGCAGTACTTC
CASSLTRHGYEQYF
>TRBJ2-1|.|TRBV20-1|.
TGCAGTGCTAGAGATCCCCTAGTCAATGAGCAGTTCTTC
CSARDPLVNEQFF
>TRBJ2-1|.|TRBV7-2|.
TGTGCCAGCGCCCCCCGGGTGTTTGAGCAGTTCTTC
CASAPRVFEQFF
>TRBJ2-1|TRBD2|TRBV9|many
TGTGCCAGCAGCGCCCGGACTAGCGGGGGGGCGGATGAGCAGTTCTTC
CASSARTSGGADEQFF
>TRBJ2-7|TRBD1|TRBV20-1|.
TGCAGTGCCCATCGGGACAGATTCTACGAGCAGTACTTC
CSAHRDRFYEQYF
>TRBJ2-5|.|TRBV7-6|.
TGTGCCAGCAGCTTATGGAGGGAAGAGACCCAGTACTTC
CASSLWREETQYF